The TCR beta chain under discussion was sequenced for a study of T cell responses to AZD1222 COVID-19 vaccine. General study results and limits: Nearly half of unique spike-specific TCRs reportedly avoided B.1.351 and B.1.1.7 mutated regions. Clonal diversity was possibly underestimated; the donors were predominantly white British and more often female. Spike-specific TCR breadth and depth grew following two AZD1222 doses.

Trimming took 5 bases from V and 0 from J; bases not matched to a gene: 4. Germline V CDR1 and CDR2: LNHNV, YYDKDF (reference sequence). The CDR3 extends over 16 amino acids. Remarks on this clone: The target antigen is unknown.

Only in-frame clones appear in the TCRdb table, and some are missing; sequencing was by immunoSEQ multiplex PCR. The table shows approximately 150,000 clones, with approximately 92% occurring only once. The sequence derives from an adult who received the AZD1222 COVID-19 vaccine. This chain links TRBV15 with TRBJ2-6; TRBD1 aligns across 7 bases. The starting material was peripheral blood, obtained 28 days after the second AZD1222 dose. In nucleotides, the CDR3 is TGTGCCACCAGCCCCAGGGGGAGCTCTGGGGCCAACGTCCTGACTTTC. Translating gives CATSPRGSSGANVLTF.